Sequencing of this T cell receptor (beta chain) was carried out in a study of cytomegalovirus exposure and HLA in healthy donors. General observations from the study: Later analysis suggested most CMV-associated TCR beta chains were HLA-restricted. Earlier results showed most TCR beta V segments being productive about 87% or about 30% of the time. When a later analysis was performed, an Asian-associated ancestry cluster reportedly had fewer N-insertions than the approximately 690-donor mean.

The PCR made use of 60 Vbeta and 13 Jbeta primers. Sequenced by immunoSEQ multiplex PCR; TCRdb stores in-frame clones only, minus some. The sample carries 110,000 to 150,000 clones, roughly 80% recorded once. As concerns this clone: Antigen specificity is unknown.

CDR1 and CDR2 from the germline V gene are MNHEY and SVGAGI. There are 16 residues in the CDR3. V was shortened by 0 bases and J by 8 bases, with 16 bases between the two germline ends. The sample was PBMCs. V gene TRBV6-5 combines with J gene TRBJ1-4; maybe TRBD1 (5 bases). The source of this sequence is a man between 18 and 29 years old in good health and CMV-seronegative. The CDR3 sequence is CASSYSPGRVEEKLFF. The CDR3 nucleotides read TGTGCCAGCAGTTACTCTCCCGGCAGGGTGGAGGAAAAACTGTTTTTT.